These 2 T cell receptor beta chains share one sample of origin, sequenced in a study of T cells in Graves' hyperthyroidism and ophthalmopathy. Template material for amplifying TCR beta CDR3 regions consisted of RNA transcripts. HTBI primers were the set used in a first-round RT-PCR of the TCR CDR3. TCRdb re-derived calls from the multiplex PCR reads in MiXCR, one entry per CDR3 protein. The sample holds hundreds of thousands of distinct CDR3 sequences; about 14% are singletons and the top ten take approximately 10%. Sequencing used blood. These receptors were obtained from a woman under 30 with Graves' hyperthyroidism.

The chain is built from TRBV11-1 and TRBJ1-2, with a tentative D call TRBD1 (5 bases). V was clipped by 5 bases and J by 4 bases, with 11 bases between them. This CDR3 region has 13 residues. The germline CDR1 and CDR2 sequences are SGHAT and FQDESV (reference sequence). For the CDR3, the DNA is TGTGCCAGCAGCATAACGGGGGGCTATGGCTACACCTTC. Protein sequence: CASSITGGYGYTF.

Many counts were recorded for this clonotype. J is TRBJ2-5 and V is TRBV12-3 or TRBV12-4; a weak D match, TRBD1 (6 bases). V gave up 4 bases and J gave up 4 bases, with 16 bases separating them. CDR3 length equals 15 residues. DNA of the CDR3: TGTGCCAGCAGTTGGGGTGGGGGCGAGGGAGAGACCCAGTACTTC. Translation gives CASSWGGGEGETQYF.